The present T cell receptor beta chain was sequenced within a study of cytomegalovirus exposure and HLA in healthy donors. It was with 60 Vbeta and 13 Jbeta primers that the PCR ran. The data were produced by immunoSEQ multiplex PCR, yet TCRdb's version contains in-frame clones alone and is incomplete. The sample shows over 140,000 clones, 70% to 85% of them seen only once. As concerns this clone: Its antigen is unknown.

Losses at the gene ends were 2 bases for V and 3 bases for J; bases not matched to a gene: 6. Germline values: CDR1 MNHEY, CDR2 SVGAGI. There are 15 residues in the CDR3. Whole-study results and caveats: Altogether, 164 TCR beta chains were recorded as cytomegalovirus-associated.

The chain couples TRBV6-5 to TRBJ2-7; 8 positions match TRBD2. The sample consisted of PBMCs. The receptor was isolated from a man aged 25-40 years in good health and CMV-seropositive. The CDR3 loop is CASSYGAGGLYEQYF. The CDR3 DNA reads as TGTGCCAGCAGTTACGGTGCGGGAGGACTCTACGAGCAGTACTTC.